This T cell receptor (beta chain) originates from a study of OX40 agonist ivuxolimab in advanced cancers. Overall study context: In this cohort, patients received ivuxolimab, an agonistic anti-OX40 (CD134) antibody. Broader study findings: Averaged across samples, CD8+ T cells carried more expanded clones than CD4+ did. Doses of 0.1 to 3.0 mg/kg were accompanied by clonal expansion of CD4+ and CD8+ blood T cells by week 6. Low normalized T-cell clonal expansion was also seen in some nonresponders.

Some clones are missing from TCRdb's copy, which holds only in-frame ones; the method was immunoSEQ multiplex PCR. This table has 60,000 to 100,000 clones, roughly 80% appearing once. CDR3 size: 14 residues. Germline V gives CDR1 MNHEY, CDR2 SMNVEV (reference sequence). Trimming at V came to 2 bases and at J to 4 bases, leaving 5 bases not matched to a gene. This clone is a singleton in its sample. Antigen: not known. The V and J genes are TRBV27 and TRBJ2-7; 7 bases line up with TRBD1. This specimen was CD4+ or CD8+ T cells sorted from blood, taken in a trial of the OX40 agonist ivuxolimab. This receptor was taken from an adult with an advanced solid tumor such as melanoma, head and neck, liver or kidney cancer. CDR3 loop: CASSLRGPTYEQYF. CDR3 nucleotide sequence: TGTGCCAGCAGTTTAAGGGGGCCTACGTACGAGCAGTACTTC.